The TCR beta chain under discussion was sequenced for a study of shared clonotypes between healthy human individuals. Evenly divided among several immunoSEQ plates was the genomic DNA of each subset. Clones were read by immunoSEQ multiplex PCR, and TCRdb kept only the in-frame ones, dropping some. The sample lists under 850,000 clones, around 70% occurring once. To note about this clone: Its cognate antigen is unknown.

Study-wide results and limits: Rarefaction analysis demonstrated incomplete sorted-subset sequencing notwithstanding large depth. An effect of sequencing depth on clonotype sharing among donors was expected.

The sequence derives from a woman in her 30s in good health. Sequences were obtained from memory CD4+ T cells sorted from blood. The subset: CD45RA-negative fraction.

The CDR3 region is CASSVDFSTDTQYF. In DNA, the CDR3 is TGTGCCAGCAGCGTGGACTTTTCCACAGATACGCAGTATTTT. The chain links TRBV9 to TRBJ2-3; TRBD2 might be the D (5 bases). V was trimmed by 2 bases and J by 2 bases, leaving 9 bases between them. The length of the CDR3 is 14 residues. Germline CDR1 reads SGDLS; CDR2 reads YYNGEE. The whole variable domain, remainder taken from reference TRBV9 and TRBJ2-3, is DSGVTQTPKHLITATGQRVTLRCSPRSGDLSVYWYQQSLDQGLQFLIQYYNGEERAKGNILERFSAQQFPDLHSELNLSSLELGDSALYFCASSVDFSTDTQYFGPGTRLTVL.